This T cell receptor beta chain was identified during a study of T cell responses to AZD1222 COVID-19 vaccine. Profiled with immunoSEQ multiplex PCR; TCRdb holds only in-frame clones, not every one. The sample lists about 96,000 clones; 88% were seen once. Study-wide points: Clonal diversity was possibly underestimated, and the donors were mostly white British, with more females. Spike-specific TCR breadth and depth grew following two AZD1222 doses.

CDR1 MRHNA and CDR2 SNTAGT come from the germline V gene. CDR3 length equals 11 residues. The V gene lost 2 bases and the J gene lost 8 bases, with 6 bases spanning the gap. As to this clone: Its specificity is not known.

The sequenced sample was peripheral blood, obtained on day 0 of AZD1222 vaccination. The TCR comes from an adult in good health. The chain is built from TRBV6-4 and TRBJ1-1; no firm D call. CDR3 amino acids: CASSDKGEAFF. CDR3 nucleotides: TGTGCCAGCAGTGACAAAGGGGAAGCTTTCTTT.